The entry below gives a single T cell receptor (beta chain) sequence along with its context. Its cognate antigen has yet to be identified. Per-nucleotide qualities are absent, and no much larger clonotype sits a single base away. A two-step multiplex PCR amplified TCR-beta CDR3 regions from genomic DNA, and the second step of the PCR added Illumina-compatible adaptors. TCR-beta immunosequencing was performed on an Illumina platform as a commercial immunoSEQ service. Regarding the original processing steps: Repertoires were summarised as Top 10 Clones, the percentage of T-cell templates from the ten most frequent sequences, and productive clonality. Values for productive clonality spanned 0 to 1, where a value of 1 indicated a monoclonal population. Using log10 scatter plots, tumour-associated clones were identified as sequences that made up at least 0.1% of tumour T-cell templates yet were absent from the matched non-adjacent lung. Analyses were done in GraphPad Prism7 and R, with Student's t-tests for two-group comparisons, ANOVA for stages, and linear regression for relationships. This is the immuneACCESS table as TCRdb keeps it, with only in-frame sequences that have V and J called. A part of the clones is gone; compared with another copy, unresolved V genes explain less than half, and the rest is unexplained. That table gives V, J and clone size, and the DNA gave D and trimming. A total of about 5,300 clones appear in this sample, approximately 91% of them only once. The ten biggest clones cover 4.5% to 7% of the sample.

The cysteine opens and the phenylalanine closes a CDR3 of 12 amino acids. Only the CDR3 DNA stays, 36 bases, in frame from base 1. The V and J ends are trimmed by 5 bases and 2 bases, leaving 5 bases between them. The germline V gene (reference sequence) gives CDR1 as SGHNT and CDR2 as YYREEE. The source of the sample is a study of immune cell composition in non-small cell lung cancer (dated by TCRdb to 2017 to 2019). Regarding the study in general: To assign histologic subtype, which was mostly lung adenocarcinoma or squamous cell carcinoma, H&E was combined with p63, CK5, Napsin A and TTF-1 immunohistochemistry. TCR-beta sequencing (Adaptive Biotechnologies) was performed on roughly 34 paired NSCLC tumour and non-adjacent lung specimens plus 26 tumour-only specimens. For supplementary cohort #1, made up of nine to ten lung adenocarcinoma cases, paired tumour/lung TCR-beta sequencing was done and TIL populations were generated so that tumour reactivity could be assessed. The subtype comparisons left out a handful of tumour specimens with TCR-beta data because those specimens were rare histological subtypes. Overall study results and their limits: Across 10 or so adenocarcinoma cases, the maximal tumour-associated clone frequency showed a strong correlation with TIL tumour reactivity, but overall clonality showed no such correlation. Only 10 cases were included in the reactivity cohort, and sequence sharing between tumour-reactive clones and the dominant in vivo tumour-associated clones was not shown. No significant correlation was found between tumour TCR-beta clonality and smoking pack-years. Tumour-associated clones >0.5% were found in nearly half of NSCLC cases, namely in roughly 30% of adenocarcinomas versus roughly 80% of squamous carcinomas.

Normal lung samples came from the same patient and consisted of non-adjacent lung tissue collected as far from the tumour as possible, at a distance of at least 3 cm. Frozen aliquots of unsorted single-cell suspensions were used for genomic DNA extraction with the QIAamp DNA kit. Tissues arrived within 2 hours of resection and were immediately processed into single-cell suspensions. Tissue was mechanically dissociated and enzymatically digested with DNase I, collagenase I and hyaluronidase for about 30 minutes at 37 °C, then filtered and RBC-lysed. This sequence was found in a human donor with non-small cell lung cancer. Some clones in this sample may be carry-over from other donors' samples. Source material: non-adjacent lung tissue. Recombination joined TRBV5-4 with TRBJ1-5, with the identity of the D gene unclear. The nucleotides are TGTGCCAGCAGGGGAGGCAATCAGCCCCAGCATTTT. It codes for CASRGGNQPQHF.